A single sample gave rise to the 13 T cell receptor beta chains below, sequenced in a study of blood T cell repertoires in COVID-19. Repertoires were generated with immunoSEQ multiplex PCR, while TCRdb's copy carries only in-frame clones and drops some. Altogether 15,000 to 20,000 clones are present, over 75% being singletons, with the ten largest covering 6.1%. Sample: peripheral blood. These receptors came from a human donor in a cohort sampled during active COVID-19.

As DNA, the CDR3 is TGTGCCACCAGTGACCACGGGGCAGGGGTCGATGGCTACACCTTC. Protein: CATSDHGAGVDGYTF. The chain recombines TRBV24-1 with TRBJ1-2, with D perhaps matching TRBD1 (6 bases). Trimming shortened V by 4 bases and J by 6 bases, and 17 bases separated the two germline ends. Germline V gene sequence: CDR1 KGHDR, CDR2 SFDVKD. The CDR3 totals 15 residues.

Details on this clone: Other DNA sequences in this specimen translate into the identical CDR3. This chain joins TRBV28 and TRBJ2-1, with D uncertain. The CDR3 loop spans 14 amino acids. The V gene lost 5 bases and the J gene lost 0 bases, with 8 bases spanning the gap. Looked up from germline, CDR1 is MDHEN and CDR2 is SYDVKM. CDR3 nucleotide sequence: TGTGCCAGCAGTCCTCCGAGCTCCTACAATGAGCAGTTCTTC. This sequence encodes CASSPPSSYNEQFF. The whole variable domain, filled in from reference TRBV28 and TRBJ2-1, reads DVKVTQSSRYLVKRTGEKVFLECVQDMDHENMFWYRQDPGLGLRLIYFSYDVKMKEKGDIPEGYSVSREKKERFSLILESASTNQTSMYLCASSPPSSYNEQFFGPGTRLTVL.

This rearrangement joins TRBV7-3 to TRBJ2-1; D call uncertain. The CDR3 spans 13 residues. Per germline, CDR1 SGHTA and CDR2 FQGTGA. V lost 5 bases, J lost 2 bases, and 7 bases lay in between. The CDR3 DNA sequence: TGTGCCAGCAGCCCACTACCCTACAATGAGCAGTTCTTC. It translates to CASSPLPYNEQFF.

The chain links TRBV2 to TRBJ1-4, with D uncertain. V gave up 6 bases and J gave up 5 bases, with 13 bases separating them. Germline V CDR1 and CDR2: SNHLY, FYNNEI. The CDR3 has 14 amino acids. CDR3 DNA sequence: TGTGCCAGCAGATACAGTTCTGGAAATGAAAAACTGTTTTTT. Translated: CASRYSSGNEKLFF.

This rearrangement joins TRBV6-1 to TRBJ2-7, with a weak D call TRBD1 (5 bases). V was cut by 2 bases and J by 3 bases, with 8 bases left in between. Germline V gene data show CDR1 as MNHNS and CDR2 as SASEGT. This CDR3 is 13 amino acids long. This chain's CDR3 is CASSELRGYEQYF. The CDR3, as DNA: TGTGCCAGCAGTGAATTAAGGGGCTACGAGCAGTACTTC.

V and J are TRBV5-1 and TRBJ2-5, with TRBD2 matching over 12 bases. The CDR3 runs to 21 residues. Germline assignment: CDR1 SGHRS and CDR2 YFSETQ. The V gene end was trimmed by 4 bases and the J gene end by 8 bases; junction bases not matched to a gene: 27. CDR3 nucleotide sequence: TGCGCCAGCAGCCCGACTAGCGGGAGTCAACAATTGCTCTCTTCAAGAGACACCCAGTACTTC. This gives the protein CASSPTSGSQQLLSSRDTQYF.

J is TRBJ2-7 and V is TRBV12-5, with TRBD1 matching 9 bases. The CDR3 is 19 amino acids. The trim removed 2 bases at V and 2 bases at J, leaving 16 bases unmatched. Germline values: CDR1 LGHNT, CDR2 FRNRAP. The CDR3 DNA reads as TGTGCTAGTGGTTTGCTTTCCCCCGGGACAGGGAGTCGGACCTACGAGCAGTACTTC. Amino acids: CASGLLSPGTGSRTYEQYF.

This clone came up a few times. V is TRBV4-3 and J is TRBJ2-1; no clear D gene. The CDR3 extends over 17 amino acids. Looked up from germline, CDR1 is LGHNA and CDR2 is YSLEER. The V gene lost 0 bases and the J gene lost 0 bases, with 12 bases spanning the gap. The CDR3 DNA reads TGCGCCAGCAGCCAAGATGAGTCCACTACCTCCTACAATGAGCAGTTCTTC. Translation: CASSQDESTTSYNEQFF.

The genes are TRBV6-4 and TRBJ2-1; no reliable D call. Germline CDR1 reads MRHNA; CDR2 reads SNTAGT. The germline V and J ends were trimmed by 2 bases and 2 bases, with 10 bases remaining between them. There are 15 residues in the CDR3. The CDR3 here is CASSDGANPYNEQFF. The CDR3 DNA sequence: TGTGCCAGCAGTGACGGAGCGAACCCCTACAATGAGCAGTTCTTC.

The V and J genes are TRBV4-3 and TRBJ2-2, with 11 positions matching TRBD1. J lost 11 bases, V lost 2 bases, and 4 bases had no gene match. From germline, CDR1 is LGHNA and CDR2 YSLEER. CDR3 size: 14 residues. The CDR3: CASSQRGQGGELFF. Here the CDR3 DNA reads TGCGCCAGCAGCCAAAGGGGACAGGGGGGCGAGCTGTTTTTT.

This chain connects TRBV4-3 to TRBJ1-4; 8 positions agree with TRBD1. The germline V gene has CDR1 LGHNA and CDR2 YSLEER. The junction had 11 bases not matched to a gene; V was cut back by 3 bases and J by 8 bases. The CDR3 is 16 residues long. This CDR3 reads CASSQEMTGAWEKLFF. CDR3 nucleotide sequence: TGCGCCAGCAGCCAGGAAATGACAGGGGCTTGGGAAAAACTGTTTTTT.

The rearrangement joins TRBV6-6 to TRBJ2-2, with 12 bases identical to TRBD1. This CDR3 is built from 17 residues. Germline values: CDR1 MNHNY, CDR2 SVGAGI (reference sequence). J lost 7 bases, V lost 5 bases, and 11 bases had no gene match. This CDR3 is CASSQRRDRGQGGELFF. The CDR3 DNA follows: TGTGCCAGCAGTCAAAGGCGGGACAGGGGGCAGGGCGGGGAGCTGTTTTTT.

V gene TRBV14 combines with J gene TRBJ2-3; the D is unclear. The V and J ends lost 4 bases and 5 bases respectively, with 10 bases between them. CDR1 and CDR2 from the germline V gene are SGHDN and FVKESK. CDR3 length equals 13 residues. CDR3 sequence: CASSLSLVDTQYF. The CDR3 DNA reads TGTGCCAGCAGCCTCTCCCTCGTAGATACGCAGTATTTT.